This TCR beta chain was captured by sequencing in a study of Graves' ophthalmopathy and Graves' hyperthyroidism. RNA transcripts were the template, and TCR beta CDR3 regions were amplified from them. The library came from an HTBI-primed first-round RT-PCR and a second-round multiplex PCR. TCRdb reanalysed the multiplex PCR reads using MiXCR and keeps one entry per CDR3 protein. The repertoire includes 650,000 to 800,000 distinct CDR3 sequences, 35% to 50% of them detected once, and over 2.5% sits in the top ten. The CDR3 totals 11 residues. CDR1 and CDR2 (germline): GTSNPN, SVGIG (reference sequence). V lost 1 base, J lost 8 bases, and 8 bases lay in between.

The chain joins TRBV30 to TRBJ1-2; D might be TRBD1 (5 bases). The sample was peripheral blood. This clonotype was sampled from an adult man with Graves' ophthalmopathy. CDR3 sequence: CAWSGGDGYTF. The DNA for the CDR3 is TGTGCCTGGAGTGGAGGGGACGGCTACACCTTC.